This T cell receptor (beta chain) appears in the sequencing data of a study of blood T cell repertoires in COVID-19. The overall study: Collection of acute and convalescent COVID-19 samples took place in the United States, Italy and Spain. Sources were T cells, B-cell-depleted T cells, or PBMCs; the material itself was cDNA or gDNA.

Trimming shortened V by 4 bases and J by 4 bases, and 22 bases separated the two germline ends. Germline CDR1 LGHDT, CDR2 YNNKEL (reference sequence). The CDR3 length is 17 residues. This clone came up a few times. In the original processing: Nucleated cell number was recorded as an estimate derived from reference gene primer amplification. Data came from immunoSEQ multiplex PCR; TCRdb stores just in-frame clones and leaves some out. The V and J calls and clone size come from that table; D and trimming were worked out from the DNA. This table holds roughly 91,000 clones, roughly four fifths found once.

Sequenced sample: peripheral blood. This TCR was recovered from a woman aged 80 or over with acute or convalescent COVID-19. This sequence joins TRBV3-1 (or the pseudogene TRBV3-2) and TRBJ1-2; no firm D call. CDR3 bases: TGTGCCAGCAGCCTCATTACCGGGGTTCCGTCTAGCTATGGCTACACCTTC. Protein sequence: CASSLITGVPSSYGYTF.